One and the same sample provided the 14 T cell receptor beta chains below, sequenced in a study of T cell repertoires in cytomegalovirus infection. TCRdb fed the reads into MiXCR, producing one record per CDR3 protein. The sample yields around 430,000 distinct CDR3 sequences, roughly 46% seen once. No antigens are known for them. The source was cultured PBMCs, collected from culture after CMV antigen stimulation. The receptors shown here come from a human donor in good health (CMV status not recorded). Some clones in this sample may be carry-over from other donors' samples.

V gene TRBV19 combines with J gene TRBJ2-1; TRBD2 matches at 15 bases. V gave up 10 bases and J gave up 12 bases; unmatched junction bases: 7. This CDR3 region has 13 residues. Looked up from germline, CDR1 is LNHDA and CDR2 is SQIVND (reference sequence). This CDR3 reads CATGLAGGEGQFF. The DNA of the CDR3 is TGTGCCACCGGACTAGCGGGGGGGGAGGGGCAGTTCTTC.

In its sample, this clonotype was seen once. The chain couples TRBV20-1 to TRBJ2-5; 7 bases match TRBD1. CDR1 is DFQATT, CDR2 SNEGSKA, per germline (reference sequence). The CDR3 contains 15 residues. V lost 0 bases and J lost 7; bases outside the gene matches: 11. The chain's CDR3 is CSARDLGTARWTQYF. CDR3 nucleotides: TGCAGTGCTAGAGATTTAGGGACAGCCAGATGGACCCAGTACTTC.

This chain links TRBV7-8 with TRBJ1-6; 7 bases match TRBD1. Germline lookup yields CDR1 SGHVS and CDR2 FQNEAQ. V shed 5 bases and J 6 bases; nucleotides not matched to a gene: 13. CDR3 length equals 17 residues. CDR3 nucleotide sequence: TGTGCCAGCAGCCCAGTGGGACAGACGAGACTTAATTCACCCCTCCACTTT. Translation gives CASSPVGQTRLNSPLHF.

This clonotype turned up a few times. The chain links TRBV6-1 to TRBJ1-5; tentatively, D is TRBD1 (6 bases). The CDR3 loop spans 14 amino acids. V dropped 9 bases and J dropped 0 bases, with 12 bases sitting between them. From germline, CDR1 is MNHNS and CDR2 SASEGT. The CDR3: CASRRTDSNQPQHF. The CDR3 DNA reads TGTGCCAGTCGAAGGACAGATAGCAATCAGCCCCAGCATTTT.

The chain recombines TRBV2 with TRBJ2-1; D remains ambiguous. The CDR3 contains 13 residues. The ends were cut back, 3 bases at V and 6 bases at J, with 9 bases in the middle. Germline V lookup: CDR1 SNHLY, CDR2 FYNNEI. The CDR3 reads CASSDRRANEQFF. The CDR3 DNA reads as TGTGCCAGCAGTGATAGAAGGGCCAATGAGCAGTTCTTC.

The CDR3 spells CASSLDPGTGNEQFF. In DNA form, the CDR3 reads TGTGCCAGCAGCTTAGACCCGGGGACGGGCAATGAGCAGTTCTTC. The rearrangement uses TRBV7-2 and TRBJ2-1; the D gene could be TRBD1 or TRBD2 (5 bases each). V shed 1 base and J shed 6 bases, with 13 bases lying between them. The CDR3 loop spans 15 amino acids. Germline-derived CDR1 and CDR2 are SGHTA and FQGNSA.

V is TRBV7-2 and J is TRBJ2-3; 7 positions match TRBD1. Looked up from germline, CDR1 is SGHTA and CDR2 is FQGNSA. The CDR3 is 14 residues long. V lost 4 bases and J lost 6; bases outside the gene matches: 7. CDR3 amino acids: CASSYTTGADTQYF. For the CDR3, the DNA is TGTGCCAGCAGCTATACCACAGGGGCTGATACGCAGTATTTT.

This clonotype was counted a single time. The chain carries TRBV12-5 and TRBJ2-3; weak D call: TRBD2 (5 bases). The CDR3 runs 16 residues. Trimming left V 5 bases short and J 2 bases short, with 17 bases between. The germline V gene has CDR1 LGHNT and CDR2 FRNRAP. The CDR3 DNA reads TGTGCTAGTGGTAATTTTTGGGGAGCGGACACAGATACGCAGTATTTT. Its protein is CASGNFWGADTDTQYF.

The rearrangement uses TRBV7-6 and TRBJ1-2, with a weak D call TRBD1 (5 bases). Looked up from germline, CDR1 is SGHVS and CDR2 is FNYEAQ. V dropped 5 bases and J dropped 3 bases, with 16 bases sitting between them. This CDR3 has 15 amino acids. CDR3 DNA: TGTGCCAGCAGCCAATCGATGGGGCAGCACTATGGCTACACCTTC. Its translation: CASSQSMGQHYGYTF.

This clonotype was counted a single time. CDR3 amino acids: CSARELAGGDEQFF. CDR3 bases: TGCAGTGCTAGAGAGCTAGCGGGAGGGGATGAGCAGTTCTTC. V and J are TRBV20-1 and TRBJ2-1, with TRBD2 identical over 12 bases. CDR3 length: 14 amino acids. CDR1 is DFQATT, CDR2 SNEGSKA, per germline (reference sequence). After removal of 0 bases from V and 8 bases from J, the junction contained 2 bases not matched to a gene.

V gene TRBV7-2 combines with J gene TRBJ2-3; D not resolved. The CDR3 sequence is 14 residues long. The V gene's germline CDR1 is SGHTA and CDR2 FQGNSA. Deletions cut 5 bases from V and 0 bases from J, with 9 bases between. The chain's CDR3 is CASSRMESTDTQYF. The CDR3 DNA follows: TGTGCCAGCAGCCGGATGGAGAGCACAGATACGCAGTATTTT.

This clonotype has more than one count but fewer than ten. The chain links TRBV10-3 to TRBJ2-1, with a possible D match to TRBD2 (6 bases). V was cut by 4 bases and J by 8 bases, with 18 bases left in between. This CDR3 has 15 amino acids. Germline V lookup: CDR1 ENHRY, CDR2 SYGVKD. CDR3 bases: TGTGCCATCAGTGTCCGGAGCGGGTGGCTCGATGAGCAGTTCTTC. It specifies CAISVRSGWLDEQFF.

The rearrangement links TRBV20-1 to TRBJ2-5; no definite D call. The length of the CDR3 is 15 residues. Per the germline V gene, CDR1 is DFQATT and CDR2 is SNEGSKA (reference sequence). V dropped 6 bases and J dropped 1 base, with 18 bases sitting between them. The CDR3 coding sequence is TGCAGTGCCCCCTCAGGAGAGGTAATCCAAGAGACCCAGTACTTC. Its protein is CSAPSGEVIQETQYF.

The chain links TRBV11-3 to TRBJ2-1; TRBD2 agrees at 10 bases. The CDR3 spans 17 residues. J gave up 9 bases and V 0 bases, and 11 bases lay outside the gene matches. Germline CDR1 and CDR2: SGHNT and YENEEA. The CDR3: CASSLDRLAGAPGEQFF. The DNA of the CDR3 is TGTGCCAGCAGCTTAGATCGGCTAGCGGGGGCCCCTGGTGAGCAGTTCTTC.